These 5 T cell receptor beta chains originate from one sample sequenced in a study of T cells in Graves' hyperthyroidism and ophthalmopathy (dated by TCRdb to about 2019). The library was prepared using multiplex PCR. The instrument was an Illumina HiSeq 2000. TCR beta CDR3 regions were amplified from RNA transcripts. The first round of RT-PCR for the TCR CDR3 was performed with the HTBI primer set and the Qiagen OneStep RT-PCR kit. Clones were called with MiXCR by TCRdb after fastp trimmed the public reads at Q25, and only in-frame beta chains were retained. Rows with one shared CDR3 protein collapse into an entry with the most common genes and DNA. This sample has a few hundred thousand distinct CDR3 sequences in its table, and around a sixth of those were observed once. The ten largest clones add up to approximately 7.5% of the sample. The sequenced material came from blood. The receptors shown here come from a woman under 30 with Graves' hyperthyroidism.

This clonotype was detected only once. This sequence joins TRBV30 and TRBJ1-1; D unclear. The V end lost 3 bases, the J end lost 4 bases, and 6 bases lay between the germline ends. The CDR3 length is 11 residues. Germline CDR1 and CDR2: GTSNPN and SVGIG (reference sequence). The CDR3 DNA reads TGTGCCTGGAGACGGACCACTGAAGCTTTCTTT. Translation gives CAWRRTTEAFF. Together with reference TRBV30 and TRBJ1-1, the CDR3 gives the full variable domain: SQTIHQWPATLVQPVGSPLSLECTVEGTSNPNLYWYRQAAGRGLQLLFYSVGIGQISSEVPQNLSASRPQDRQFILSSKKLLLSDSGFYLCAWRRTTEAFFGQGTRLTVV.

A remark on this clonotype: A much larger clone differs by one base, so this may be a read error. The rearrangement joins TRBV27 to TRBJ2-7; perhaps TRBD1 as D (5 bases). The CDR3 has 14 residues. Germline V gene sequence: CDR1 MNHEY, CDR2 SMNVEV (reference sequence). The V end lost 4 bases, the J end lost 6 bases, and 16 bases lay between the germline ends. The CDR3 is CASSSPGFRGEQYF. For the CDR3, the DNA is TGTGCCAGCAGTTCACCAGGGTTTCGCGGCGAGCAGTACTTC.

The rearrangement uses TRBV9 and TRBJ1-4; possibly TRBD1 for D (5 bases). CDR1 and CDR2 (germline): SGDLS, YYNGEE. This CDR3 has 15 amino acids. V was cut by 5 bases and J by 4 bases, with 15 bases left in between. The CDR3 spells CASSEAGVLNEKLFF. The CDR3, as DNA: TGTGCCAGCAGTGAAGCGGGGGTTCTTAATGAAAAACTGTTTTTT.

This clonotype was counted at least ten times. This chain joins TRBV15 and TRBJ2-5; no definite D call. Germline V CDR1 and CDR2: LNHNV, YYDKDF (reference sequence). The CDR3 spans 15 residues. V gave up 0 bases and J gave up 7 bases, with 15 bases separating them. The CDR3 here is CATSRDPYRSGTQYF. The CDR3 nucleotides read TGTGCCACCAGCAGAGATCCGTATCGGTCAGGGACCCAGTACTTC.

This clonotype was counted at least ten times. The chain carries TRBV2 and TRBJ2-7, with D perhaps TRBD1 (5 bases). CDR1 and CDR2 (germline): SNHLY, FYNNEI. The V and J ends lost 7 bases and 4 bases respectively, with 11 bases between them. The CDR3 has 12 residues. CDR3 sequence: CASKPTVYEQYF. The CDR3 DNA follows: TGTGCCAGCAAGCCGACAGTTTACGAGCAGTACTTC.